This T cell receptor (beta chain) was captured in a study of human T cells and chemical hapten exposure. Whole-study context: Mainly, slight library volume differences in the pool made TCR yields vary. Study-wide findings and caveats: TCRs whose frequency exceeded 1 in 1000 remained the same following DPC sensitization.

As the library was built, unique molecular identifiers were attached to individual cDNA molecules. In the original processing: Samples contained a median of about 96,000 TCRs, with a range of about 20,000 to 750,000. TCRdb re-called the 5' RACE reads with MiXCR, one entry per CDR3 protein. The authors' filters were not applied to this entry. The sample consists of over 95,000 distinct CDR3 sequences, around 20% of them appearing once. Regarding this clonotype: The antigen remains undetermined.

Whole blood, unfractionated, served as the material for total RNA extraction. CDR1 is ENHRY and CDR2 is SYGVKD in the germline V gene. The CDR3 has 18 amino acids. The V end lost 4 bases, the J end lost 0 bases, and 21 bases lay between the germline ends. This chain uses TRBV10-3 with TRBJ1-1; D perhaps matches TRBD1 (6 bases). This sequence was found in a human donor in good health. CDR3 sequence: CAISGTPPGGVLNTEAFF. The CDR3 DNA follows: TGTGCCATCAGTGGTACCCCCCCCGGGGGCGTCCTGAACACTGAAGCTTTCTTT.